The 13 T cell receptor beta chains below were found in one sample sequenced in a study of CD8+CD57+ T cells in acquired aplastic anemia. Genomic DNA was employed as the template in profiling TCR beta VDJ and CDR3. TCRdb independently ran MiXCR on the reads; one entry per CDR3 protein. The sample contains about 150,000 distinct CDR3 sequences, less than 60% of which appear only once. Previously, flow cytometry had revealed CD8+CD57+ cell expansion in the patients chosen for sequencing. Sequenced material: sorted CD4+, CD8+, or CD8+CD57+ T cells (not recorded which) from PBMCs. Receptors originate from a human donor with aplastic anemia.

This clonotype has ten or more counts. The CDR3 is CATSRDKHVTDTQYF. CDR3 coding DNA: TGTGCCACCAGCAGAGATAAGCATGTCACAGATACGCAGTATTTT. V usage is TRBV15 and J usage is TRBJ2-3; D uncertain. V was clipped by 0 bases and J by 2 bases, with 9 bases between them. This CDR3 has 15 amino acids. Germline CDR1 LNHNV, CDR2 YYDKDF (reference sequence).

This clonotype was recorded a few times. CDR3: CASSSRRDNEQFF. The DNA of the CDR3 is TGTGCCAGCAGCTCAAGACGGGACAATGAGCAGTTCTTC. V is TRBV7-3 and J is TRBJ2-1; no clear D gene. CDR1 and CDR2 (germline): SGHTA, FQGTGA. The V end was cut by 4 bases, the J end by 5 bases, with 9 bases between. The CDR3 consists of 13 residues.

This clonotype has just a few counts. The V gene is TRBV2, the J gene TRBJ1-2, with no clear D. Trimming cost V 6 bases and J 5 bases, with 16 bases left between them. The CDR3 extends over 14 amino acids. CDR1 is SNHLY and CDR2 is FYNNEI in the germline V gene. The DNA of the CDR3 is TGTGCCAGCAGCCAGGCGGGCCCACCGTATGGCTACACCTTC. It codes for CASSQAGPPYGYTF.

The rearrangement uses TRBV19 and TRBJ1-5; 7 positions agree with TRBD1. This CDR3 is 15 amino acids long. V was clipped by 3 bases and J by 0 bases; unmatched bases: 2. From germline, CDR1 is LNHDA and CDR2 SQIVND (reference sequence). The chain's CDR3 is CASSIQGDSNQPQHF. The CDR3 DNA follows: TGTGCCAGTAGTATCCAGGGGGATAGCAATCAGCCCCAGCATTTT.

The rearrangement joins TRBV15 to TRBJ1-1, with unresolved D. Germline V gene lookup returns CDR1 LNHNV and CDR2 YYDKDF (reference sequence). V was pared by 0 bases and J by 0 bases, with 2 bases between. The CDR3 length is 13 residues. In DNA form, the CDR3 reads TGTGCCACCAGCAGAGATATGAACACTGAAGCTTTCTTT. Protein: CATSRDMNTEAFF.

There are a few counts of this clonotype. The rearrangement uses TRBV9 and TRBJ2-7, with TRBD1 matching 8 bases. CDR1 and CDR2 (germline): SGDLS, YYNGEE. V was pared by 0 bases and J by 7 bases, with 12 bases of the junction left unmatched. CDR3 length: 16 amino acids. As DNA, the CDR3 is TGTGCCAGCAGCGTAGGGGCAGGGACAGGCTTAAAAGAGCAGTACTTC. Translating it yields CASSVGAGTGLKEQYF.

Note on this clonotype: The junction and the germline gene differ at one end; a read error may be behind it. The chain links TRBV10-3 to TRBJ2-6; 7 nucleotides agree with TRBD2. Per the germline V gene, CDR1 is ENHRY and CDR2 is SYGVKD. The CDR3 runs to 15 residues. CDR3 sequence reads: CASSYGRGLVYVLTF. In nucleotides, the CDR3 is TGTGCCAGCAGTTATGGGCGGGGGTTGGTTTATGTCCTGACTTTC.

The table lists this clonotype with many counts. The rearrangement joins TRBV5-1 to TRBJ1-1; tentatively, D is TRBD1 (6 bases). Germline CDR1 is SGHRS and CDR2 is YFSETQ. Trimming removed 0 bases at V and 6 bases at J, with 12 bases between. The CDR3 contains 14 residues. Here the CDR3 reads CASSLDRVEAEAFF. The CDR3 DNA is TGCGCCAGCAGCTTGGACAGGGTCGAGGCTGAAGCTTTCTTT.

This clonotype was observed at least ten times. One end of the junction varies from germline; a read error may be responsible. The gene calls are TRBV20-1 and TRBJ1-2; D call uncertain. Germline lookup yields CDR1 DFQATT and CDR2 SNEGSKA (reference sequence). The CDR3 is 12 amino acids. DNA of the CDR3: TGCAGTGCTAGCCCGCCGGAAGGCCACCCTCCCTTC. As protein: CSASPPEGHPPF.

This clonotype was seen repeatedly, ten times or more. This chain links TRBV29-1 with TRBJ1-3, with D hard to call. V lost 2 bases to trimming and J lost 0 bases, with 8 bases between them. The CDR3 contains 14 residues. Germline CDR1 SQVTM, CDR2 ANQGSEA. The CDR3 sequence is CSVEKRTSGNTIYF. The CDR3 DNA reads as TGCAGCGTTGAAAAAAGGACCTCTGGAAACACCATATATTTT.

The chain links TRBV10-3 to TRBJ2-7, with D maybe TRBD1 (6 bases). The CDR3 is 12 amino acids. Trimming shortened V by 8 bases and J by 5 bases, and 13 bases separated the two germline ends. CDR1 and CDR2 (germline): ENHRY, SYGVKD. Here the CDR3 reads CAISHQGNEQYF. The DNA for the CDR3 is TGTGCCATCTCGCATCAGGGGAACGAGCAGTACTTC.

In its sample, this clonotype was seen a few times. The DNA of the CDR3 is TGTGCCAGCAGTGTGGGCCCAGGGATAGATACGCAGTATTTT. This translates into CASSVGPGIDTQYF. The chain joins TRBV2 to TRBJ2-3; D is possibly TRBD1 (5 bases). Germline CDR1 SNHLY, CDR2 FYNNEI. CDR3 length equals 14 residues. V shed 4 bases and J shed 5 bases, with 13 bases lying between them.

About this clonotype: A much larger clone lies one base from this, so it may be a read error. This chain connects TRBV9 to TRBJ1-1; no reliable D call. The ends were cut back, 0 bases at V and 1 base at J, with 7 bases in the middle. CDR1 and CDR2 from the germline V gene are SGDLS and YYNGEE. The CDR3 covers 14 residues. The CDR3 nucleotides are TGTGCCAGCAGCGTAGGTTCTACGAACACTGAAGCTTTCTTT. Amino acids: CASSVGSTNTEAFF.